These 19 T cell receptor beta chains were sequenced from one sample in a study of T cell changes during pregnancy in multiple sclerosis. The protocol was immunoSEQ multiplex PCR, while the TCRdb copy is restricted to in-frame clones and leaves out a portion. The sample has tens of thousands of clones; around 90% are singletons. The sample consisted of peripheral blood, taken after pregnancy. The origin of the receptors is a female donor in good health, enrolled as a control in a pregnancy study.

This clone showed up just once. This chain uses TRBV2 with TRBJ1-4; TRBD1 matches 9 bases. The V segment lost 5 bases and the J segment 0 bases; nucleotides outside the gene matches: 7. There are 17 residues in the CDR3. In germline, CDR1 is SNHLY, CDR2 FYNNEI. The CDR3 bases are TGTGCCAGCAGTCTTGGACAGGGGTACGCAACTAATGAAAAACTGTTTTTT. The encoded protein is CASSLGQGYATNEKLFF.

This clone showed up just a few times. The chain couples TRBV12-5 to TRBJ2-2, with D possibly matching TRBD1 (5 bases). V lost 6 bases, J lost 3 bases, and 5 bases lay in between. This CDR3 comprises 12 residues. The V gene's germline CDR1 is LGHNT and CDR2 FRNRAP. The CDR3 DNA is TGTGCTAGTGGCAGGGACACCGGGGAGCTGTTTTTT. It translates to CASGRDTGELFF.

The CDR3 coding sequence is TGTGCCTGGAGTGTACAGAGGCGGACAGCTCTAAGGCATGGCTACACCTTC. Translation: CAWSVQRRTALRHGYTF. This chain joins TRBV30 and TRBJ1-2; D is possibly TRBD1 (6 bases). Trimming took 0 bases from V and 6 from J, leaving 23 bases between them. Germline V lookup: CDR1 GTSNPN, CDR2 SVGIG (reference sequence). The CDR3 contains 17 residues.

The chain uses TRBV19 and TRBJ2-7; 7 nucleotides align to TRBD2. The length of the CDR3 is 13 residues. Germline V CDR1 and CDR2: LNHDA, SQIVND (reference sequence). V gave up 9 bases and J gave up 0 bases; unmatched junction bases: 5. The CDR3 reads CARLAFSSYEQYF. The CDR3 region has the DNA TGTGCCAGACTAGCGTTTAGCTCCTACGAGCAGTACTTC.

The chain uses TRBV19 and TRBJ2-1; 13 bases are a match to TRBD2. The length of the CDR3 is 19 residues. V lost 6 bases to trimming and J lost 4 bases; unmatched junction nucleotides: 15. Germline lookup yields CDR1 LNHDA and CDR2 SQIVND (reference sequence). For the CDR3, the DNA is TGTGCCAGTAGCCAGTTGCCGGTCGGACTAGCGGGGGATTACAATGAGCAGTTCTTC. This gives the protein CASSQLPVGLAGDYNEQFF. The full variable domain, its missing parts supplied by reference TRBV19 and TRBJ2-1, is DGGITQSPKYLFRKEGQNVTLSCEQNLNHDAMYWYRQDPGQGLRLIYYSQIVNDFQKGDIAEGYSVSREKKESFPLTVTSAQKNPTAFYLCASSQLPVGLAGDYNEQFFGPGTRLTVL.

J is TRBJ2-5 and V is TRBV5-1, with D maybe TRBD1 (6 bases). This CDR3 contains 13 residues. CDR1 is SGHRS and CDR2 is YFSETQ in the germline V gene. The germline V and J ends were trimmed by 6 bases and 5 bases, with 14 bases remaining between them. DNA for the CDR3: TGCGCCAGCAACAATTTGGGGGCGGAGACCCAGTACTTC. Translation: CASNNLGAETQYF.

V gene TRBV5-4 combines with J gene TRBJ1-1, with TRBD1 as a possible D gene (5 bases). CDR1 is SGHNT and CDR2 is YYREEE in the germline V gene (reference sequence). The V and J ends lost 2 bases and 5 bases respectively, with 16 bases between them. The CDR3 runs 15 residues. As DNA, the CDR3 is TGTGCCAGCAGCTTAGAACAGGTGCTCAGGACTGAAGCTTTCTTT. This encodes CASSLEQVLRTEAFF.

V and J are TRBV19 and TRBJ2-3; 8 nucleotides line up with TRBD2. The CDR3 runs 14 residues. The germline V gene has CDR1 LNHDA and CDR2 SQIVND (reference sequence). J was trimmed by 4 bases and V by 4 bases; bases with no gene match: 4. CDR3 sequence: CASSTGRAPDTQYF. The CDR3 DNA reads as TGTGCCAGTAGTACCGGGAGGGCCCCAGATACGCAGTATTTT. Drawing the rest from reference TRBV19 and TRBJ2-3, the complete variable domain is DGGITQSPKYLFRKEGQNVTLSCEQNLNHDAMYWYRQDPGQGLRLIYYSQIVNDFQKGDIAEGYSVSREKKESFPLTVTSAQKNPTAFYLCASSTGRAPDTQYFGPGTRLTVL.

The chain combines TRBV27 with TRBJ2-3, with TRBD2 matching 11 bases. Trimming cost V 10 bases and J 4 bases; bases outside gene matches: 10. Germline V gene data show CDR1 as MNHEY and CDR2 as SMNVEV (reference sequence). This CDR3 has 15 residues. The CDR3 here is CATSPSGGIPDTQYF. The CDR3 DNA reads TGTGCCACCTCCCCTAGCGGGGGGATACCAGATACGCAGTATTTT.

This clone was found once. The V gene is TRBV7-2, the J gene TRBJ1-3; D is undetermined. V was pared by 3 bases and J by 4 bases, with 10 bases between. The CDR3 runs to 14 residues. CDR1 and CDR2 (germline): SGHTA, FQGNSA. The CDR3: CASSFRGVGNTIYF. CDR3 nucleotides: TGTGCCAGCAGCTTTCGGGGAGTAGGAAACACCATATATTTT. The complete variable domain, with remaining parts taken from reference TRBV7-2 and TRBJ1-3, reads GAGVSQSPSNKVTEKGKDVELRCDPISGHTALYWYRQSLGQGLEFLIYFQGNSAPDKSGLPSDRFSAERTGGSVSTLTIQRTQQEDSAVYLCASSFRGVGNTIYFGEGSWLTVV.

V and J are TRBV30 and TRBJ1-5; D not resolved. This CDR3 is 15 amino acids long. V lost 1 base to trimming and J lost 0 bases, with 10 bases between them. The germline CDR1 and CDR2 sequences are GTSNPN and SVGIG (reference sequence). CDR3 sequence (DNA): TGTGCCTGGAGTGGATTCGGGGTTAGCAATCAGCCCCAGCATTTT. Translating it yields CAWSGFGVSNQPQHF.

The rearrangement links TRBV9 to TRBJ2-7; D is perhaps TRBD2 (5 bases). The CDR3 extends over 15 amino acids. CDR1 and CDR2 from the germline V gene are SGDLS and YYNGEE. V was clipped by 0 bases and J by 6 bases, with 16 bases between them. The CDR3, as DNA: TGTGCCAGCAGCGTAGTTGAGGTGATGAGCGGCGAGCAGTACTTC. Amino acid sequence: CASSVVEVMSGEQYF.

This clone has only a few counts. The CDR3 region has the DNA TGTGCCAGCAGCGTAGTTAGCGGGAGCGGTGTAGATACGCAGTATTTT. Protein product: CASSVVSGSGVDTQYF. V gene TRBV9 combines with J gene TRBJ2-3, with 9 positions matching TRBD2. Losses at the gene ends were 0 bases for V and 5 bases for J; bases not matched to a gene: 7. This CDR3 is 16 amino acids long. The germline CDR1 and CDR2 sequences are SGDLS and YYNGEE.

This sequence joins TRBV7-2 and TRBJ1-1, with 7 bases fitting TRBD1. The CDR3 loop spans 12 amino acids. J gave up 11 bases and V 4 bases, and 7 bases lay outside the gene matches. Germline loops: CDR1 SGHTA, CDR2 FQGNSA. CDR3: CASSSNRGGAFF. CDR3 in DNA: TGTGCCAGCAGCTCAAACAGGGGCGGGGCTTTCTTT. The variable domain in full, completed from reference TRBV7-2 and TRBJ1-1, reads GAGVSQSPSNKVTEKGKDVELRCDPISGHTALYWYRQSLGQGLEFLIYFQGNSAPDKSGLPSDRFSAERTGGSVSTLTIQRTQQEDSAVYLCASSSNRGGAFFGQGTRLTVV.

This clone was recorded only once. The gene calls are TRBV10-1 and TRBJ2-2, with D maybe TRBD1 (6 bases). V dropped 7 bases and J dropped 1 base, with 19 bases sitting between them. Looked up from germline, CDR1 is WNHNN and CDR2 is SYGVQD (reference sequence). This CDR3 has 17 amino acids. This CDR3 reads CASTGRWETGNTGELFF. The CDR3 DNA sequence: TGCGCCAGCACCGGCCGCTGGGAGACAGGGAACACCGGGGAGCTGTTTTTT.

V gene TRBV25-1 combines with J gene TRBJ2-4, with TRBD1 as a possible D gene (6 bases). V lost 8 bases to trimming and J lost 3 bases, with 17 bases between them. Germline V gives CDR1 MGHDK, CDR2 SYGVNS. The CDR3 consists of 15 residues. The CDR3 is CASGALQGSKNIQYF. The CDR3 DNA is TGTGCCAGCGGAGCCCTACAGGGTAGCAAAAACATTCAGTACTTC.

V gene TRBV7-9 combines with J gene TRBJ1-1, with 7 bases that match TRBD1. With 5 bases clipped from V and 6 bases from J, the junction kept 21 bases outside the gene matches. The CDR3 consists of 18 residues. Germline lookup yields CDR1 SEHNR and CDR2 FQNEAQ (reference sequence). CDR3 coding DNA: TGTGCCAGCAGCAATGGCCCGGGGGCGCCGGGGACAGCTGCTGAAGCTTTCTTT. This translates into CASSNGPGAPGTAAEAFF.

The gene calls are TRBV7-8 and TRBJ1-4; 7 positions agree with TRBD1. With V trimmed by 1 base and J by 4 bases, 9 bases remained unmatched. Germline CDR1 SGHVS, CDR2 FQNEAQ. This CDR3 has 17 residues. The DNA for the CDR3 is TGTGCCAGCAGCTTAGGACGTCGGACAGGACTTAATGAAAAACTGTTTTTT. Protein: CASSLGRRTGLNEKLFF.

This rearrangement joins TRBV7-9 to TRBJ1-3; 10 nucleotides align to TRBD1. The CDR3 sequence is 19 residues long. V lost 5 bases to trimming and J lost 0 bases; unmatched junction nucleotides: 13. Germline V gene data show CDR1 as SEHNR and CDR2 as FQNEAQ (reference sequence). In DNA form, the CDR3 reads TGTGCCAGCAGCCCCCGGAGACCGGGACAGGGGTTCTCTGGAAACACCATATATTTT. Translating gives CASSPRRPGQGFSGNTIYF.